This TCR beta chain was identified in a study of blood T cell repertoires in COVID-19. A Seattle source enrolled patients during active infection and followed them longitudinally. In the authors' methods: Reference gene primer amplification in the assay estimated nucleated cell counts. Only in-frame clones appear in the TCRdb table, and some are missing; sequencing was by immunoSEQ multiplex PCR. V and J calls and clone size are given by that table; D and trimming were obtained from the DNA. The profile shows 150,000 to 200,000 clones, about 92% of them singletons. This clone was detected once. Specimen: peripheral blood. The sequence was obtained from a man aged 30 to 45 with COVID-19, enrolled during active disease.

CDR3 sequence (DNA): TGTGCCATCAGTGAGTCTGACAGGGCCCGATACAATGAGCAGTTCTTC. Translated: CAISESDRARYNEQFF. The rearrangement uses TRBV10-3 and TRBJ2-7; 7 bases agree with TRBD1. The end of the DNA fits TRBJ2-1 better, so the J call may be wrong. This CDR3 is built from 16 residues. The germline CDR1 and CDR2 sequences are ENHRY and SYGVKD.